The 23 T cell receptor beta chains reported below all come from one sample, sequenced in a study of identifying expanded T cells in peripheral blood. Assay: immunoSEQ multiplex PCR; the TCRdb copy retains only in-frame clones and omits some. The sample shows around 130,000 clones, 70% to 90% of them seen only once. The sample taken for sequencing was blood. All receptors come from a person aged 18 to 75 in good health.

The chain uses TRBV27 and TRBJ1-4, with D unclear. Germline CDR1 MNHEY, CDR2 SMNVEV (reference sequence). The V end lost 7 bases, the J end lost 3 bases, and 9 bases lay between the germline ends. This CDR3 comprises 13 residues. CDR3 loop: CASIYPPNEKLFF. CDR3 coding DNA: TGTGCCAGCATTTACCCGCCTAATGAAAAACTGTTTTTT.

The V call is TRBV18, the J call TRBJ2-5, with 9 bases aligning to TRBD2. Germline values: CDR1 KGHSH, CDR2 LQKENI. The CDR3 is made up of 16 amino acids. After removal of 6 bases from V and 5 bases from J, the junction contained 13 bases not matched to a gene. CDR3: CASSLPGLSGGETQYF. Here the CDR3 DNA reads TGTGCCAGCTCCCTACCAGGACTAAGCGGGGGGGAGACCCAGTACTTC.

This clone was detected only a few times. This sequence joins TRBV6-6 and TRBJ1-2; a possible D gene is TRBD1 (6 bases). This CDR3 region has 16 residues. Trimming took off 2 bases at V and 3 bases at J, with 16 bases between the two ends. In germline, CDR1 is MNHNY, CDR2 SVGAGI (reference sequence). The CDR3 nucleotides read TGTGCCAGCAGTTACATCGAGACGGGGGCGGACTATGGCTACACCTTC. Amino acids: CASSYIETGADYGYTF.

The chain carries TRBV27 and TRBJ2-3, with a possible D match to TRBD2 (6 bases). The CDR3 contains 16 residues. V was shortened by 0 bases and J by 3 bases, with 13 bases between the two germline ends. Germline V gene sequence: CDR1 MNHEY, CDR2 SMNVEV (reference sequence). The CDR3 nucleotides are TGTGCCAGCAGTTTATCGTACGGGAGTAGAACAGATACGCAGTATTTT. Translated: CASSLSYGSRTDTQYF.

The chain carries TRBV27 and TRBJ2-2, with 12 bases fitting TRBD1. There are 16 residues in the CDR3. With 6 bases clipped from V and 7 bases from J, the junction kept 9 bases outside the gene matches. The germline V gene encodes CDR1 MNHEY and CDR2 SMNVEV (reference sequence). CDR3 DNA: TGTGCCAGCAGAAAACCGGGACAGGGGGCTGTCGGGGAGCTGTTTTTT. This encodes CASRKPGQGAVGELFF.

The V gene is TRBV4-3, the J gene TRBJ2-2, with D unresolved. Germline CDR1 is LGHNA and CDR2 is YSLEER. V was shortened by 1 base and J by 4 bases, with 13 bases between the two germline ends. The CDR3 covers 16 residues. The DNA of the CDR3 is TGCGCCAGCAGCCAAGCCCCTCCCCCTAGCACCGGGGAGCTGTTTTTT. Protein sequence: CASSQAPPPSTGELFF.

The CDR3 sequence: CASSPGAVNTEAFF. CDR3 sequence (DNA): TGTGCCAGCAGTCCAGGGGCAGTGAACACTGAAGCTTTCTTT. The chain is built from TRBV2 and TRBJ1-1; a possible D gene is TRBD1 (6 bases). Germline V gives CDR1 SNHLY, CDR2 FYNNEI. The CDR3 length is 14 residues. Trimming removed 5 bases from V and 0 bases from J, with 10 bases in between.

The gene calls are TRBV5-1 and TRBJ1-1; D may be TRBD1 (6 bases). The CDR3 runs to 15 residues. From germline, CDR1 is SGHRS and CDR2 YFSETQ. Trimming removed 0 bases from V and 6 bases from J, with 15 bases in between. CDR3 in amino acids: CASSLVGAFSPEAFF. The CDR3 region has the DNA TGCGCCAGCAGCTTGGTGGGGGCATTCTCGCCTGAAGCTTTCTTT.

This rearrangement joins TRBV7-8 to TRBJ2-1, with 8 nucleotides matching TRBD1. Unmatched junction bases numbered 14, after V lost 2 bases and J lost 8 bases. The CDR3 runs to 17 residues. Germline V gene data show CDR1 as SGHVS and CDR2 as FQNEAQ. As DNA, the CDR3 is TGTGCCAGCAGCTTACTCGGATCGGACAGGGCAAACCATGAGCAGTTCTTC. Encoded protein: CASSLLGSDRANHEQFF.

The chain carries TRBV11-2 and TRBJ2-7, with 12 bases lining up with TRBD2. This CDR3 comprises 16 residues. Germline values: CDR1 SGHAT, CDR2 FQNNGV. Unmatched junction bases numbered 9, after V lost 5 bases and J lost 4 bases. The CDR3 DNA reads TGTGCCAGCAGCCCATCCCGGACTAGCGGGATGTACGAGCAGTACTTC. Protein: CASSPSRTSGMYEQYF.

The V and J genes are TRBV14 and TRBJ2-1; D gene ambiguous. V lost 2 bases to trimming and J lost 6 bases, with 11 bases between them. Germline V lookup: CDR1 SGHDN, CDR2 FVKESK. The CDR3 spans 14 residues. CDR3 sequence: CASSQRLLSNEQFF. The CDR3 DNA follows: TGTGCCAGCAGCCAAAGGCTACTCTCCAATGAGCAGTTCTTC.

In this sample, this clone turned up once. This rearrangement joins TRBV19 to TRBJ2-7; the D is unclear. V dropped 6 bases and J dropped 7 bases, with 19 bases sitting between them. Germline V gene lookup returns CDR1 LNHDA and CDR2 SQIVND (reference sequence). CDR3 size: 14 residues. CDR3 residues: CASRDGGRLGEQYF. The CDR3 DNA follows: TGTGCCAGTAGGGACGGTGGAAGGTTAGGGGAGCAGTACTTC.

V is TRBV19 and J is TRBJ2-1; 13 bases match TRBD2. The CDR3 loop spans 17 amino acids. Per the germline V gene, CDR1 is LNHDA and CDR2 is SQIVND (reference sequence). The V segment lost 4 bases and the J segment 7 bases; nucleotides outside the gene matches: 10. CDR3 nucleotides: TGTGCCAGTAGTAACCGTGGGACTAGCGGGGCGCGTAATGAGCAGTTCTTC. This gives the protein CASSNRGTSGARNEQFF. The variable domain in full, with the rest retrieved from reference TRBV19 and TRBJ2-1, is DGGITQSPKYLFRKEGQNVTLSCEQNLNHDAMYWYRQDPGQGLRLIYYSQIVNDFQKGDIAEGYSVSREKKESFPLTVTSAQKNPTAFYLCASSNRGTSGARNEQFFGPGTRLTVL.

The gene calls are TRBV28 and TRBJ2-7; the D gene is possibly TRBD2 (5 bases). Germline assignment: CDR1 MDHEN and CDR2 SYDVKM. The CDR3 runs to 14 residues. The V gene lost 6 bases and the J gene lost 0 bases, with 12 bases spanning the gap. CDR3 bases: TGTGCCAGCAGCGGAGGAGGCGACTCCTACGAGCAGTACTTC. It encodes CASSGGGDSYEQYF.

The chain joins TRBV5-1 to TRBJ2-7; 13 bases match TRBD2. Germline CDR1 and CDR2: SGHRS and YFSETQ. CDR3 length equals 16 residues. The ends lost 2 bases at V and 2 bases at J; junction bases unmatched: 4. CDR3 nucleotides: TGCGCCAGCAGCTTCGGGACTAGCGGGATCCCCTACGAGCAGTACTTC. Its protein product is CASSFGTSGIPYEQYF.

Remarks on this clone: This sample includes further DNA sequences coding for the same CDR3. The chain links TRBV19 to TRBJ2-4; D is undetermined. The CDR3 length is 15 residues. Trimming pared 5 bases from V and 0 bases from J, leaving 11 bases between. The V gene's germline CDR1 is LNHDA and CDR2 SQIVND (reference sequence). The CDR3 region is CASSYGTLAKNIQYF. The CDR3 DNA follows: TGTGCCAGTAGTTACGGAACACTAGCCAAAAACATTCAGTACTTC.

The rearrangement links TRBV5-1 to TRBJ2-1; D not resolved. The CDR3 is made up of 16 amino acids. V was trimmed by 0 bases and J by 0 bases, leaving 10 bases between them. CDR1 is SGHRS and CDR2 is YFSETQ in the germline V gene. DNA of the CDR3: TGCGCCAGCAGCTTGGCCGCGGCGAGCTCCTACAATGAGCAGTTCTTC. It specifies CASSLAAASSYNEQFF.

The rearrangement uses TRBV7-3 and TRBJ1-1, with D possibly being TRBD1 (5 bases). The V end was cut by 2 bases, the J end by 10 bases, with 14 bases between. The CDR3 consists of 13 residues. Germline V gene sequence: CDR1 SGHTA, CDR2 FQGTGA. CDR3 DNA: TGTGCCAGCAGCTTAGGAAGTGGGGCAAGAGCTTTCTTT. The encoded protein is CASSLGSGARAFF.

In DNA form, the CDR3 reads TGTGCCAGTAGTAGGGGGGACATGAACACTGAAGCTTTCTTT. Translation: CASSRGDMNTEAFF. The V and J genes are TRBV19 and TRBJ1-1; D might be TRBD1 (6 bases). The CDR3 sequence is 14 residues long. Germline CDR1 is LNHDA and CDR2 is SQIVND (reference sequence). The V end was cut by 4 bases, the J end by 0 bases, with 9 bases between. The full variable domain, rest sourced from reference TRBV19 and TRBJ1-1, is DGGITQSPKYLFRKEGQNVTLSCEQNLNHDAMYWYRQDPGQGLRLIYYSQIVNDFQKGDIAEGYSVSREKKESFPLTVTSAQKNPTAFYLCASSRGDMNTEAFFGQGTRLTVV.

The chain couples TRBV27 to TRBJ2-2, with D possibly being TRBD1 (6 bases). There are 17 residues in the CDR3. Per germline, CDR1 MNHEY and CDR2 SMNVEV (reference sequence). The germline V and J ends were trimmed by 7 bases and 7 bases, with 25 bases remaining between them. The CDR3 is CASTRKPPGTRDGELFF. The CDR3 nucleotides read TGTGCCAGCACAAGAAAGCCACCCGGGACAAGGGACGGGGAGCTGTTTTTT.

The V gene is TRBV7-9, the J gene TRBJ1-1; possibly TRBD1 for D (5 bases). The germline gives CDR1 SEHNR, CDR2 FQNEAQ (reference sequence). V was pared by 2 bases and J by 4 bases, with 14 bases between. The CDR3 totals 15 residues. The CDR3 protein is CASSLPQGDRTEAFF. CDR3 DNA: TGTGCCAGCAGCTTACCTCAGGGCGATCGCACTGAAGCTTTCTTT.

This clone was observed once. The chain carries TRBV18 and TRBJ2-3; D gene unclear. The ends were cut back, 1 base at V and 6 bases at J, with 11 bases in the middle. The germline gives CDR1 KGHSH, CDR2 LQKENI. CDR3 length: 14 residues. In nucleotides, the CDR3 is TGTGCCAGCTCACCACTCCGGGTGGGGGATACGCAGTATTTT. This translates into CASSPLRVGDTQYF. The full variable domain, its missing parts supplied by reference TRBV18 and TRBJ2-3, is NAGVMQNPRHLVRRRGQEARLRCSPMKGHSHVYWYRQLPEEGLKFMVYLQKENIIDESGMPKERFSAEFPKEGPSILRIQQVVRGDSAAYFCASSPLRVGDTQYFGPGTRLTVL.

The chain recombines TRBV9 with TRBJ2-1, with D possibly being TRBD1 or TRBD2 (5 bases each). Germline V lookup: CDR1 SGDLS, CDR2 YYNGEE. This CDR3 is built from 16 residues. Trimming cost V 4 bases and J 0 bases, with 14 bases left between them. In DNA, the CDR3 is TGTGCCAGCAGCAACCGGGACCGGAGCTCCTACAATGAGCAGTTCTTC. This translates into CASSNRDRSSYNEQFF.